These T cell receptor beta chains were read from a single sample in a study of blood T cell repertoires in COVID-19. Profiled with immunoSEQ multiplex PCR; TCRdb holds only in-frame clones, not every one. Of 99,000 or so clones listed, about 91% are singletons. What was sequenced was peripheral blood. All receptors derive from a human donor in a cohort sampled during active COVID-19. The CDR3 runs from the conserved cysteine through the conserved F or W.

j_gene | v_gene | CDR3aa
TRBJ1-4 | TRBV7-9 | CAIRGNANEKLFF
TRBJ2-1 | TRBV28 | CASSPLGLAGDDEQFF
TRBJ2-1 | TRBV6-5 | CASSLLPGLASEQFF
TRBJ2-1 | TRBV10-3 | CAISGTTSSIYNEQFF
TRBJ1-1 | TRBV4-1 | CASSLGRVSNTEAFF
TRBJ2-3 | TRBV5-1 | CASSLAENTDTQYF
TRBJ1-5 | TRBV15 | CATSRDKTNQPQHF
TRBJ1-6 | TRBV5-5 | CASSYGGTGYNSPLHF
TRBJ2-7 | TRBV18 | CASSPEGWEAYEQYF
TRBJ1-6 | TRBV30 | CAWSLDSNSPLHF
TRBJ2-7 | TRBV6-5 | CASRTGGAYEQYF
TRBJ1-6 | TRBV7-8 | CASSLSGGVGAYNSPLHF
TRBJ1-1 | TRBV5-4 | CASSLLGEAFF
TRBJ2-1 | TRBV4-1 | CANSLSSGTYNEQFF
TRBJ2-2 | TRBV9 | CASSPKGMGTAFTGELFF
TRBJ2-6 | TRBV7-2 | CASSLQGAGTASGANVLTF
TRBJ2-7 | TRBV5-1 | CASSLSWTGGSPYEQYF
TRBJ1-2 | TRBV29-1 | CSASGTGLPYGYTF
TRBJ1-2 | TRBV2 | CASSESGQGDGYTF
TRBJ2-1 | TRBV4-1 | CASSQGGLAVNTEQFF
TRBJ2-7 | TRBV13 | CASSFGTSGRGYEQYF
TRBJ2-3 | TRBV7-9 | CASSSSSTDTQYF
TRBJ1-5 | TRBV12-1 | CASMPRRVYSNQPQHF
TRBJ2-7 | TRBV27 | CASSSGLAGVSHEQYF
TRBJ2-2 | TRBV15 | CATSRDPGNTGELFF
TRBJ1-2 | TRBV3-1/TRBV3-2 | CASSLGTPGGYTF
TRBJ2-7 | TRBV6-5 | CASSRSSMWEQYF
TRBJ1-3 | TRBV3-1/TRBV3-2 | CASSQGGTGNTIYF
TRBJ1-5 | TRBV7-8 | CASSLRQAEQPQHF
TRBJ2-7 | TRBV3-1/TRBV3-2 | CASSQDNRREQYF
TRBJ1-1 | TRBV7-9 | CASSWTGSNTEAFF
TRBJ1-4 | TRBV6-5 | CASSLRGLGEKLFF
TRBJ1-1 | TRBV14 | CASSPPGQNTEAFF
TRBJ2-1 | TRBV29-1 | CSVVNRLTYNEQFF
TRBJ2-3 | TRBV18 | CASSQDRGPVDTQYF
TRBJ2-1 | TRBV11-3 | CASSVTSGTYNEQFF
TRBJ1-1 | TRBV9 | CASSVGGVNTEAFF
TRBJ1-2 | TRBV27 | CASSLKGAGYGYTF
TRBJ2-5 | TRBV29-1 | CSVNTADRGHQETQYF
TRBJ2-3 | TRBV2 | CASSERRTGTDTQYF
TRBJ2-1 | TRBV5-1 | CASSPGWLAANEQFF
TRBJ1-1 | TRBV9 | CASSPRDRPATRAFF
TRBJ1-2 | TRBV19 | CASSIDLDGNYGYTF
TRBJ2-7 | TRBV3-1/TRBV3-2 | CASSLGQGQGREQYF
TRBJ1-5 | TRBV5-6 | CASSLGGEPSQPQHF
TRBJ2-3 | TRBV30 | CAWNGDTDTQYF
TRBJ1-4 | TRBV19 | CASSNGRREKLFF